This T cell receptor beta chain was documented in a study of T-cell reconstitution after alpha-beta-depleted transplantation in children. Preparing the TCRbeta library involved the use of unique molecular identifiers. Each CDR3 protein is one row after TCRdb ran MiXCR on the PCR reads. The profile shows about 200,000 distinct CDR3 sequences, approximately 6.3% of them singletons. Study findings and constraints: After transplant, high TCRbeta diversity at day 60 in some patients arose from surviving recipient T cells and thymic progenitors. As was reported, about two months after transplant, alpha-beta T cells came from several hundred expanded graft clones.

This clonotype was seen many times. Its antigen is unidentified. The germline gives CDR1 ENHRY, CDR2 SYGVKD. V was clipped by 8 bases and J by 5 bases, with 18 bases between them. This CDR3 is 14 amino acids long. The chain recombines TRBV10-3 with TRBJ1-1, with D perhaps TRBD1 (6 bases). The receptor was isolated from a boy between 2 and 15 years old with acute lymphoblastic leukemia, due to receive a stem cell transplant. Specimen: PBMCs, collected before TCRalphabeta/CD19-depleted stem cell transplant. The CDR3 protein is CAIARAGGLTEAFF. In DNA form, the CDR3 reads TGTGCCATCGCTCGGGCGGGGGGCTTAACTGAAGCTTTCTTT.